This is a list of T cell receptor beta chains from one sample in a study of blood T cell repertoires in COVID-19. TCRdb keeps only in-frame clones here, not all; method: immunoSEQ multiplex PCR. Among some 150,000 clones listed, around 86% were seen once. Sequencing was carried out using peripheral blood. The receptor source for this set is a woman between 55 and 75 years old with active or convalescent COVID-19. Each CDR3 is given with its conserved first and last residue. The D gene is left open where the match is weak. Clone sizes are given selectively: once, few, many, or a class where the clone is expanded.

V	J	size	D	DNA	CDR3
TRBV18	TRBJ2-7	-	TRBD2	TGTGCCAGCTCACCACTGGGACTAGCGGGAGTACCGGAGCAGTACTTC	CASSPLGLAGVPEQYF
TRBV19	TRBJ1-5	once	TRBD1	TGTGCCAGTAGTATAAGGGACTTGACAGGGCCGAATCAGCCCCAGCATTTT	CASSIRDLTGPNQPQHF
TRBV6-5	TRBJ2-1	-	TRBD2	TGTGCCAGCAGTTTAGCGGGGGGCGGTGAGGATGAGCAGTTCTTC	CASSLAGGGEDEQFF
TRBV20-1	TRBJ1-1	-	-	TGCAGTGCTAGTCTCGTGGCAGTAAACACTGAAGCTTTCTTT	CSASLVAVNTEAFF
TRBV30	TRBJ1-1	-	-	TGTGCCTGGAGTCTGAAGGCGGACACTGAAGCTTTCTTT	CAWSLKADTEAFF
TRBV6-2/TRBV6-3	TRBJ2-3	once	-	TGTGCCAGCAGCGACACGGTCGATACGCAGTATTTT	CASSDTVDTQYF
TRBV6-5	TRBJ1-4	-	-	TGTGCCAGCAGTTACGTCGGGGGGGATGAAAAACTGTTTTTT	CASSYVGGDEKLFF
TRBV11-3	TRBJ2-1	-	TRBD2	TGTGCCAGCAGCTTAGACTTACTAGCGGGGGGGCCAAACTTCCTCGAAGATGAGCAGTTCTTC	CASSLDLLAGGPNFLEDEQFF
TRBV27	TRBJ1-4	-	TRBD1	TGTGCCAGCAGTCTCTGGACAGGGGACGAAAAACTGTTTTTT	CASSLWTGDEKLFF
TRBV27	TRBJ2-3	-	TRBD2	TGTGCCAGCAGGCCCTCAGCGGGAGAGGTAACAGATACGCAGTATTTT	CASRPSAGEVTDTQYF
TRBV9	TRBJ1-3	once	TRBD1	TGTGCCAGCAGCCCCCGGACAGGGGGCCCTGGAAACACCATATATTTT	CASSPRTGGPGNTIYF
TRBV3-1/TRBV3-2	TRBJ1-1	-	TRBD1	TGTGCCAGCAGCGGCAGGGGGCTCGGCACTGAAGCTTTCTTT	CASSGRGLGTEAFF
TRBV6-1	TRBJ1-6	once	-	TGTGCCAGCAGTGCTCGGCAGGGCAGCGCCTATAATTCACCCCTCCACTTT	CASSARQGSAYNSPLHF
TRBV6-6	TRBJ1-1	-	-	TGTGCCAGCACCGGAGGAGGAGGGGTTACTGAAGCTTTCTTT	CASTGGGGVTEAFF
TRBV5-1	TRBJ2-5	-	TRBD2	TGCGCCAGCAGCCCGGGACTAGCGATGGCGGAGACCCAGTACTTC	CASSPGLAMAETQYF
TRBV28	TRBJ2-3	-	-	TGTGCCAGCAGTACGATCGGGGGAGGCACAGATACGCAGTATTTT	CASSTIGGGTDTQYF
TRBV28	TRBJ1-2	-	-	TGTGCCAGCAGACGATCCTCAGGAGGCTATGGCTACACCTTC	CASRRSSGGYGYTF
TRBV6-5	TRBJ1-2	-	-	TGTGCCAGCCGGGGGGCGGGGGATGGCTACACCTTC	CASRGAGDGYTF
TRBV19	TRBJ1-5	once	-	TGTGCCAGTAGTTTCCCGGGTAGGGGCGGCAATCAGCCCCAGCATTTT	CASSFPGRGGNQPQHF
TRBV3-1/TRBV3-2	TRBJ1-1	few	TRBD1	TGTGCCAGCGGGGGTCAACAGGGGGCTTTCTTT	CASGGQQGAFF
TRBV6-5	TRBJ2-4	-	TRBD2	TGTGCCAGCAGTCTAGCGGAGAAAAACATTCAGTACTTC	CASSLAEKNIQYF
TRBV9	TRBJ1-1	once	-	TGTGCCAGCAGCGTAGCGACAGCGAACACTGAAGCTTTCTTT	CASSVATANTEAFF
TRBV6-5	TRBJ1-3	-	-	TGTGCCAGCAGTTACGGGGGGGAAGCTGGAAACACCATATATTTT	CASSYGGEAGNTIYF
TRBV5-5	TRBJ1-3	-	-	TGTGCCAGCAGCTTGGGTTATAGGACAACTGGAAACACCATATATTTT	CASSLGYRTTGNTIYF
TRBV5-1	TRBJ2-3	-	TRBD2	TGCGCCAGCAGCATCCGGACTAGCGGGGGGCCTAAGGATACGCAGTATTTT	CASSIRTSGGPKDTQYF
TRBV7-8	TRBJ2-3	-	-	TGTGCCAGCAGCCTAGGACTATTCTCCGATACGCAGTATTTT	CASSLGLFSDTQYF
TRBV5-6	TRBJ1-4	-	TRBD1	TGTGCCAGCAGCACTAGACAGGGAACTGCTAATGAAAAACTGTTTTTT	CASSTRQGTANEKLFF
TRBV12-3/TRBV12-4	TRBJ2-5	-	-	TGTGCCAGCAGTTTTTTGGGGGCAGAGACCCAGTACTTC	CASSFLGAETQYF
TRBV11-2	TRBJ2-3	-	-	TGTGCCAGCAGCCGGGGACAAATCATCACAGATACGCAGTATTTT	CASSRGQIITDTQYF
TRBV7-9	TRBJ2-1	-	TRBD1	TGTGCCAGCAGCCGACAGGGTCTGGGCAATGAGCAGTTCTTC	CASSRQGLGNEQFF
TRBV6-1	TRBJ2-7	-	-	TGTGCCAGCAGTGAAGGGTCCAGGGCCGCCTACGAGCAGTACTTC	CASSEGSRAAYEQYF
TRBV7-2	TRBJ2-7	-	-	TGTGCCAGCAGCTTAGATCCGGGCTCCTACGAGCAGTACTTC	CASSLDPGSYEQYF
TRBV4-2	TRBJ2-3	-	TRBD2	TGTGCCAGCAGCCAAGATTCCCTAGCGGGAGGGCCGAGCACAGATACGCAGTATTTT	CASSQDSLAGGPSTDTQYF
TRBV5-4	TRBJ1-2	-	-	TGTGCCAGCAGCAAGGACAGCTATGGCTACACCTTC	CASSKDSYGYTF
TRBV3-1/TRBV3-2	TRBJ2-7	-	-	TGTGCCAGCAGCCAGTCCTCCTCCTACGAGCAGTACTTC	CASSQSSSYEQYF
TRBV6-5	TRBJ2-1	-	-	TGTGCCAGCAGTTACGCACAGAGCTCCTACAATGAGCAGTTCTTC	CASSYAQSSYNEQFF
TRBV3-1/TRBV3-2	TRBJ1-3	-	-	TGTGCCAGCAGCCAGAAGAAGCCCTCTGGAAACACCATATATTTT	CASSQKKPSGNTIYF
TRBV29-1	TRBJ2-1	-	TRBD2	TGCAGCGCCCGGCTGGTAGCGGGGGGGCGTTCCTACAATGAGCAGTTCTTC	CSARLVAGGRSYNEQFF
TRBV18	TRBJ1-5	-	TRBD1	TGTGCCAGCTCAACGACAGGGGATCAGCCCCAGCATTTT	CASSTTGDQPQHF
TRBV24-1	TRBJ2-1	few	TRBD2	TGTGCCACCAGTGACTGGACTAGCGGGAGGCCCGATGAGCAGTTCTTC	CATSDWTSGRPDEQFF
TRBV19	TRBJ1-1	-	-	TGTGCCAGTAGCCCCGGGTCCAAGAACACTGAAGCTTTCTTT	CASSPGSKNTEAFF
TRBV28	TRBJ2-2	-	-	TGTGCCAGCAGTTTGAGTCAAACCGGGGAGCTGTTTTTT	CASSLSQTGELFF
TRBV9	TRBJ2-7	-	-	TGTGCCAGCAGCGTAGGTCTCCTAAGTGAATCCTACGAGCAGTACTTC	CASSVGLLSESYEQYF
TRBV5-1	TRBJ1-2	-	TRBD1	TGCGCCAGCAGCTCCGGACAGGGTGATGGCTACACCTTC	CASSSGQGDGYTF
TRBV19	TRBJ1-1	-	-	TGTGCCAGTAGCACCACCCCGGGGTACGCTGAAGCTTTCTTT	CASSTTPGYAEAFF
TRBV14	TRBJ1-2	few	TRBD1	TGTGCCAGCAGCCCCGGGACAGGGAGCGGCTACACCTTC	CASSPGTGSGYTF